The source of this T cell receptor beta chain is a study of blood T cell repertoires in COVID-19. Data came from immunoSEQ multiplex PCR; TCRdb stores just in-frame clones and leaves some out. The sample yields more than 2,500 clones, around 91% seen once. V gave up 4 bases and J gave up 7 bases; unmatched junction bases: 4. Germline V CDR1 and CDR2: SGDLS, YYNGEE. The CDR3 spans 14 residues. This clonotype was obtained from a human donor with active COVID-19. The donor label of this sample is uncertain. This chain connects TRBV9 to TRBJ2-1, with 11 bases that match TRBD2. The sequenced sample consisted of peripheral blood. This chain's CDR3 is CASSLWTSGNEQFF. Here the CDR3 DNA reads TGTGCCAGCAGCCTCTGGACTAGCGGGAATGAGCAGTTCTTC.